Shown below are 3 T cell receptor beta chains from a single sample sequenced in a study of cytomegalovirus exposure and HLA in healthy donors. PCR employed 60 Vbeta and 13 Jbeta primers. TCRdb's copy holds only in-frame clones and misses some; the assay was immunoSEQ multiplex PCR. In total, the table holds 30,000 to 35,000 clones. Source material: PBMCs. Receptors originate from a woman between 40 and 50 years old in good health and CMV-seropositive.

As for this clone: Its ends do not fully match the called genes, so a read error is possible. The chain joins TRBV7-9 to TRBJ1-1; unclear D gene. CDR3 length: 12 amino acids. The germline V gene has CDR1 SEHNR and CDR2 FQNEAQ (reference sequence). CDR3 DNA sequence: TGTGCCAGCAGCTTGCAGGTTTCTGAAGATTTCTTT. This encodes CASSLQVSEDFF.

A word on this clone: This specimen includes other DNA sequences encoding the same CDR3. The rearrangement links TRBV30 to TRBJ1-6; tentatively, D is TRBD1 (5 bases). The CDR3 has 14 amino acids. V lost 4 bases to trimming and J lost 7 bases, with 14 bases between them. CDR1 is GTSNPN and CDR2 is SVGIG in the germline V gene (reference sequence). The CDR3 DNA reads as TGTGCCTGGACCGGTGGGGCGGGGAATTCACCCCTCCACTTT. It yields the protein CAWTGGAGNSPLHF.

The rearrangement joins TRBV6-5 to TRBJ2-1; perhaps TRBD2 as D (5 bases). This CDR3 is 12 amino acids long. Trimming removed 8 bases at V and 6 bases at J, with 11 bases between. The germline V gene encodes CDR1 MNHEY and CDR2 SVGAGI. The CDR3 region is CASRGSVNEQFF. CDR3 sequence (DNA): TGTGCCAGCCGGGGTAGCGTCAATGAGCAGTTCTTC.